The 29 T cell receptor beta chains below all came from one sample that was sequenced in a study of T-cell memory formation after mild COVID-19. MiXCR, run by TCRdb on the 5' RACE reads, gives a single entry per CDR3 protein. The top ten clones hold 8.8% of a sample with 400,000 to 500,000 distinct CDR3 sequences, approximately 25% of them seen once. The sequencing sample was made of PBMCs or a T cell subset sorted from them (not recorded which). The receptors originated from an adult woman who had mild COVID-19 (a few samples of this study predate the infection). Cell type and time point are not known.

This clonotype came up a few times. The chain joins TRBV12-3 or TRBV12-4 to TRBJ1-1, with D perhaps matching TRBD1 (5 bases). The length of the CDR3 is 13 residues. The V and J ends lost 3 bases and 6 bases respectively, with 11 bases between them. The CDR3 sequence is CASSLLWGPEAFF. The CDR3 nucleotides read TGTGCCAGCAGTTTGCTGTGGGGCCCTGAAGCTTTCTTT.

The chain carries TRBV12-3 or TRBV12-4 and TRBJ2-6; 9 bases map to TRBD1. CDR3 length: 16 residues. V was pared by 5 bases and J by 4 bases, with 6 bases of the junction left unmatched. The CDR3 sequence: CASSAQGAVGANVLTF. CDR3 DNA sequence: TGTGCCAGCAGTGCACAGGGGGCCGTCGGGGCCAACGTCCTGACTTTC.

This clonotype was found a few times. The V and J genes are TRBV27 and TRBJ1-5; D gene unclear. Germline CDR1 is MNHEY and CDR2 is SMNVEV (reference sequence). Trimming cost V 2 bases and J 1 base, with 6 bases left between them. CDR3 length: 14 amino acids. The CDR3 DNA reads TGTGCCAGCAGTTTACAGCCAAGCAATCAGCCCCAGCATTTT. Residues: CASSLQPSNQPQHF.

In DNA form, the CDR3 reads TGCGCCAGCAGCTTGGGCAACGGGGAGCTGTTTTTT. Residues: CASSLGNGELFF. The chain links TRBV5-1 to TRBJ2-2, with D hard to call. This CDR3 is built from 12 residues. V was pared by 0 bases and J by 7 bases, with 4 bases between. Germline V gene sequence: CDR1 SGHRS, CDR2 YFSETQ.

The chain joins TRBV5-1 to TRBJ2-5; the match to TRBD1 covers 9 bases. Germline-derived CDR1 and CDR2 are SGHRS and YFSETQ. This CDR3 region has 16 residues. The trim removed 4 bases at V and 2 bases at J, leaving 9 bases unmatched. DNA for the CDR3: TGCGCCAGCAGCACAGGGACAGGGAGAGGGCAAGAGACCCAGTACTTC. Amino acid sequence: CASSTGTGRGQETQYF.

There are a few counts of this clonotype. The chain recombines TRBV7-9 with TRBJ1-4, with D maybe TRBD1 (5 bases). V lost 1 base and J 8 bases, leaving 11 bases between the germline ends. This CDR3 comprises 14 residues. Germline CDR1 and CDR2: SEHNR and FQNEAQ (reference sequence). This chain's CDR3 is CASSLGGGFEKLFF. The CDR3 DNA reads as TGTGCCAGCAGCTTAGGGGGGGGTTTCGAAAAACTGTTTTTT.

This clonotype was seen a handful of times. The chain links TRBV30 to TRBJ2-1, with 11 bases lining up with TRBD2. CDR3 length: 15 amino acids. Unmatched junction bases numbered 11, after V lost 4 bases and J lost 9 bases. Germline CDR1 and CDR2: GTSNPN and SVGIG (reference sequence). This CDR3 is CAWIIAGGPVREQFF. The CDR3 DNA reads as TGTGCCTGGATCATAGCGGGAGGGCCGGTCCGTGAGCAGTTCTTC.

V is TRBV20-1 and J is TRBJ1-6; 7 bases fit TRBD1. CDR3 length: 13 residues. CDR1 and CDR2 from the germline V gene are DFQATT and SNEGSKA (reference sequence). V dropped 4 bases and J dropped 7; count of bases not matched to a gene: 4. The DNA of the CDR3 is TGCAGTGCTACCAGACAGGGAAATTCACCCCTCCACTTT. Its protein product is CSATRQGNSPLHF.

The CDR3 here is CASSAAGQETQYF. Written as DNA, the CDR3 is TGTGCCAGCAGCGCCGCAGGGCAAGAGACCCAGTACTTC. This rearrangement joins TRBV9 to TRBJ2-5; a weak D match, TRBD1 (5 bases). V lost 3 bases and J 2 bases, leaving 8 bases between the germline ends. Germline V gene data show CDR1 as SGDLS and CDR2 as YYNGEE. The CDR3 spans 13 residues.

A few counts support this clonotype. This may stem from a read error, because a much larger clone lies one nucleotide away. The genes are TRBV18 and TRBJ2-5; no clear D gene. The CDR3 has 11 amino acids. Germline values: CDR1 KGHSH, CDR2 LQKENI. With 5 bases removed from V and 2 bases from J, the gap between germline ends came to 3 bases. The CDR3 DNA sequence: TGTGCCAGCTCAACGCAAGAGACCCAGTACTTC. Its translation: CASSTQETQYF.

This chain connects TRBV7-9 to TRBJ2-3; D is possibly TRBD2 (5 bases). The CDR3 covers 14 residues. Deletions cut 5 bases from V and 6 bases from J, with 15 bases between. Per the germline V gene, CDR1 is SEHNR and CDR2 is FQNEAQ (reference sequence). The CDR3 coding sequence is TGTGCCAGCAGCCAAAGCGGATCTAGGGATACGCAGTATTTT. This sequence encodes CASSQSGSRDTQYF.

This clonotype was counted many times. This chain uses TRBV20-1 with TRBJ1-1; 7 positions match TRBD1. Germline assignment: CDR1 DFQATT and CDR2 SNEGSKA (reference sequence). J was trimmed by 11 bases and V by 3 bases; bases with no gene match: 6. The CDR3 totals 11 residues. This CDR3 reads CSARRQGSAFF. The CDR3 nucleotides read TGCAGTGCTAGGAGACAGGGTTCGGCTTTCTTT.

The rearrangement links TRBV6-7 to TRBJ1-5; no clear D gene. TRBV6-7 is flagged as an ORF with uncertain function. The CDR3 is made up of 16 amino acids. The V end lost 2 bases, the J end lost 6 bases, and 17 bases lay between the germline ends. The CDR3 sequence is CASSYTETIRGQPQHF. The CDR3 DNA follows: TGTGCCAGCAGTTACACGGAAACGATAAGAGGTCAGCCCCAGCATTTT.

This clonotype has more than one count but fewer than ten. The chain uses TRBV5-1 and TRBJ2-2, with a possible D match to TRBD2 (6 bases). The V end lost 4 bases, the J end lost 2 bases, and 18 bases lay between the germline ends. The CDR3 has 17 amino acids. Per germline, CDR1 SGHRS and CDR2 YFSETQ. CDR3 region: CASSPPVSGLNTGELFF. CDR3 coding DNA: TGCGCCAGCAGCCCACCGGTTAGCGGACTCAACACCGGGGAGCTGTTTTTT.

This clonotype was counted between two and nine times. The gene calls are TRBV9 and TRBJ2-3, with D unresolved. Trimming left V 0 bases short and J 2 bases short, with 7 bases between. The CDR3 sequence is 14 residues long. Germline-derived CDR1 and CDR2 are SGDLS and YYNGEE. The CDR3 DNA follows: TGTGCCAGCAGCGTAGTTCCGGTCACAGATACGCAGTATTTT. Translating gives CASSVVPVTDTQYF.

This chain connects TRBV12-3 or TRBV12-4 to TRBJ1-2; 8 bases match TRBD1. This CDR3 comprises 14 residues. Unmatched junction bases numbered 5, after V lost 8 bases and J lost 0 bases. The chain's CDR3 is CASRDRQANYGYTF. The DNA of the CDR3 is TGTGCCAGCCGGGACAGGCAAGCTAACTATGGCTACACCTTC.

In its sample, this clonotype was seen many times. The J gene is TRBJ2-3, the V gene TRBV5-1; the D gene is possibly TRBD2 (6 bases). CDR1 is SGHRS, CDR2 YFSETQ, per germline. The CDR3 extends over 13 amino acids. Trimming took off 4 bases at V and 0 bases at J, with 6 bases between the two ends. CDR3 DNA: TGCGCCAGCAGCCGGGAGAGCACAGATACGCAGTATTTT. This sequence encodes CASSRESTDTQYF. Drawing the rest from reference TRBV5-1 and TRBJ2-3, the complete variable domain is KAGVTQTPRYLIKTRGQQVTLSCSPISGHRSVSWYQQTPGQGLQFLFEYFSETQRNKGNFPGRFSGRQFSNSRSEMNVSTLELGDSALYLCASSRESTDTQYFGPGTRLTVL.

This clonotype occurred a few times. V usage is TRBV20-1 and J usage is TRBJ2-1; a possible D gene is TRBD2 (7 bases). V lost 4 bases and J 9 bases, leaving 19 bases between the germline ends. Germline V gene data show CDR1 as DFQATT and CDR2 as SNEGSKA (reference sequence). The CDR3 runs 14 residues. Here the CDR3 reads CSATLGGAKGEQFF. DNA of the CDR3: TGCAGTGCTACCTTGGGGGGGGCGAAGGGTGAGCAGTTCTTC.

This chain links TRBV20-1 with TRBJ2-2, with D perhaps TRBD1 (6 bases). This CDR3 contains 14 residues. The V and J ends lost 5 bases and 2 bases respectively, with 12 bases between them. Germline V CDR1 and CDR2: DFQATT, SNEGSKA (reference sequence). CDR3 sequence reads: CSARPGHNTGELFF. The CDR3 nucleotides are TGCAGTGCTCGACCGGGACATAACACCGGGGAGCTGTTTTTT.

This clonotype has a handful of counts. This chain uses TRBV5-5 with TRBJ2-2; 10 bases match TRBD1. After removal of 4 bases from V and 6 bases from J, the junction contained 3 bases not matched to a gene. Per germline, CDR1 SGHKS and CDR2 YYEKEE (reference sequence). The CDR3 spans 14 residues. CDR3 sequence (DNA): TGTGCCAGCAGCACGGGACAGGGGCCCGGGGAGCTGTTTTTT. Amino acid sequence: CASSTGQGPGELFF.

The V call is TRBV6-1, the J call TRBJ2-6; D not resolved. This CDR3 is built from 15 residues. Trimming took 5 bases from V and 1 from J, leaving 9 bases between them. Germline lookup yields CDR1 MNHNS and CDR2 SASEGT. The CDR3 DNA reads as TGTGCCAGCAGTAAAACAGCGTCTGGGGCCAACGTCCTGACTTTC. Its protein is CASSKTASGANVLTF.

Only a few counts were recorded for this clonotype. The rearrangement joins TRBV20-1 to TRBJ2-3, with 13 bases fitting TRBD2. Germline trimming cut 5 bases from V and 6 bases from J; bases unmatched to any gene: 11. Per the germline V gene, CDR1 is DFQATT and CDR2 is SNEGSKA (reference sequence). This CDR3 has 16 amino acids. Here the CDR3 reads CSAPNPTSGRADTQYF. The DNA for the CDR3 is TGCAGTGCTCCGAATCCTACTAGCGGGAGGGCCGATACGCAGTATTTT.

V usage is TRBV15 and J usage is TRBJ2-1; D may be TRBD2 (5 bases). Germline CDR1 LNHNV, CDR2 YYDKDF (reference sequence). Trimming removed 1 base from V and 7 bases from J, with 8 bases in between. The CDR3 sequence is 13 residues long. The CDR3 region has the DNA TGTGCCACCAGCAGAGGTCGAGGGAATGAGCAGTTCTTC. Translating gives CATSRGRGNEQFF.

This clonotype was found many times. The rearrangement links TRBV5-1 to TRBJ1-1, with no clear D. Between the trimmed V and J ends, which lost 5 bases and 6 bases, there was a span of 8 bases. Germline V gene sequence: CDR1 SGHRS, CDR2 YFSETQ. This CDR3 is 11 amino acids long. CDR3 nucleotides: TGCGCCAGCAGAGTGAATGCTGAAGCTTTCTTT. This encodes CASRVNAEAFF.

J is TRBJ2-7 and V is TRBV20-1, with D hard to call. In germline, CDR1 is DFQATT, CDR2 SNEGSKA (reference sequence). V dropped 0 bases and J dropped 7 bases, with 19 bases sitting between them. CDR3 size: 15 residues. DNA for the CDR3: TGCAGTGCTAGAGATTTGAGGCTCCCCCTGAGGGAGCAGTACTTC. It specifies CSARDLRLPLREQYF.

This chain connects TRBV5-1 to TRBJ2-6, with 7 bases matching TRBD1. In germline, CDR1 is SGHRS, CDR2 YFSETQ. CDR3 size: 17 residues. J was trimmed by 0 bases and V by 5 bases; bases with no gene match: 8. CDR3 sequence reads: CASSPGQSSSGANVLTF. CDR3 DNA: TGCGCCAGCAGTCCGGGACAGTCTAGCTCTGGGGCCAACGTCCTGACTTTC.

V usage is TRBV5-5 and J usage is TRBJ1-1; TRBD1 might be the D (6 bases). Germline V gene lookup returns CDR1 SGHKS and CDR2 YYEKEE (reference sequence). The CDR3 length is 13 residues. Trimming stripped 3 bases from V and 5 bases from J, with 11 bases between. This CDR3 reads CASSYMRGTEAFF. The CDR3 nucleotides are TGTGCCAGCAGCTACATGAGGGGGACTGAAGCTTTCTTT.

This clonotype has more than one count but fewer than ten. The genes are TRBV28 and TRBJ2-3; D is possibly TRBD1 (5 bases). The CDR3 spans 10 residues. The ends were cut back, 8 bases at V and 7 bases at J, with 7 bases in the middle. From germline, CDR1 is MDHEN and CDR2 SYDVKM. This CDR3 is CASGANTQYF. DNA for the CDR3: TGTGCCAGCGGGGCGAATACGCAGTATTTT.

The chain links TRBV18 to TRBJ1-4; D is undetermined. V shed 1 base and J shed 7 bases, with 7 bases lying between them. The CDR3 is 13 residues long. Germline assignment: CDR1 KGHSH and CDR2 LQKENI. The CDR3 loop reads CASSPLATEKLFF. The CDR3 coding sequence is TGTGCCAGCTCACCACTGGCTACTGAAAAACTGTTTTTT.